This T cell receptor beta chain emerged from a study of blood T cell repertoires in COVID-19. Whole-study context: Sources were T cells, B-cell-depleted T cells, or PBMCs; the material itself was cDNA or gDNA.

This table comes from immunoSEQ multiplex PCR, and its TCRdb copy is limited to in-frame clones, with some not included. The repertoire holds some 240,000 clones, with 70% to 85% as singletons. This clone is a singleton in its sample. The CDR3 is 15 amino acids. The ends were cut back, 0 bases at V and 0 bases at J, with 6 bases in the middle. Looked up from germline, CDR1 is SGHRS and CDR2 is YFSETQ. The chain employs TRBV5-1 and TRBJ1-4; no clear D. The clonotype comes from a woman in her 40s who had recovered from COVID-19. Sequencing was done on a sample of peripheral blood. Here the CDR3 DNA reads TGCGCCAGCAGCTTGGGTCCAGCAACTAATGAAAAACTGTTTTTT. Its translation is CASSLGPATNEKLFF.